This TCR beta chain was recorded in a study of vaccination and CD4 T cells after COVID-19. General study points: With convalescent patients, a median about 90% of reactive clones emerged solely after vaccination.

With respect to this clonotype: Its specificity is not known.

Germline V gene lookup returns CDR1 SGHKS and CDR2 YYEKEE (reference sequence). With 6 bases clipped from V and 5 bases from J, the junction kept 5 bases outside the gene matches. This CDR3 is built from 13 residues. The treatment is: approximately 9-day PBMC culture with coronavirus spike peptide pools or control peptides (ViraFEST assay). Peptide-pool expansion of antigen-specific T cells preceded TCR sequencing in ViraFEST. The study sequenced cultured CD4+ T cell DNA using the Oncomine TCR Beta short-read assay. Genomic DNA was extracted from cultured CD4+ T cells. Using its own MiXCR run on the PCR reads, TCRdb lists one record per CDR3 protein. The data contain some 12,000 distinct CDR3 sequences, 22% of them singletons.

The TCR sequence derives from a human donor who had recovered from COVID-19. The sequencing here drew on CD4+ T cells from blood, cultured in vitro, taken after SARS-CoV-2 vaccination. The chain employs TRBV5-5 and TRBJ2-3, with TRBD1 identical over 8 bases. The CDR3 DNA reads TGTGCCAGCACCCCGACAGGGGTAGATACGCAGTATTTT. Translating gives CASTPTGVDTQYF.